This TCR beta chain is drawn from a study of spatial heterogeneity in lung cancer. The CDR3 runs to 13 residues. The germline V and J ends were trimmed by 8 bases and 3 bases, with 12 bases remaining between them. Germline values: CDR1 MNHNS, CDR2 SASEGT. In TCRdb, the 5' RACE reads were re-called with MiXCR into one record per CDR3 protein. There are approximately 40,000 distinct CDR3 sequences in the sample; around 5% occur only once, and more than 25% lies in the top ten. Time point reported: sample taken at primary tumor resection. TCRs were sequenced from unsorted whole RNA of tumor, nontumor lung or PBMC. A total of approximately 69 untreated early-stage non-small cell lung cancer patients served as donors. In this sample, this clonotype turned up a few times.

The specimen comprised PBMCs, sampled at surgery. The sequence was collected from a female donor with early-stage non-small cell lung cancer. V is TRBV6-1 and J is TRBJ2-3, with D hard to call. The CDR3 loop is CASGEKGTDTQYF. The CDR3 DNA reads as TGTGCCAGCGGCGAGAAGGGTACAGATACGCAGTATTTT.